Below, 27 T cell receptor beta chains from the same sample are listed, as sequenced in a study of blood T cell repertoires in COVID-19. The protocol was immunoSEQ multiplex PCR, while the TCRdb copy is restricted to in-frame clones and leaves out a portion. The data contain 130,000 or so clones, about 89% of them singletons. Sequencing was done on a sample of peripheral blood. The receptor source for this set is a man aged 60 to 75 with COVID-19, enrolled during active disease.

J is TRBJ1-3 and V is TRBV19; D possibly corresponds to TRBD1 (5 bases). This CDR3 contains 15 residues. The V gene's germline CDR1 is LNHDA and CDR2 SQIVND (reference sequence). V was cut by 6 bases and J by 1 base, with 13 bases left in between. The CDR3 nucleotides read TGTGCCAGTAGAGACAGCCCATTATCTGGAAACACCATATATTTT. Protein product: CASRDSPLSGNTIYF.

This clone has only a few counts. The chain has TRBV4-1 and TRBJ1-1; D is undetermined. Germline lookup yields CDR1 MGHRA and CDR2 YSYEKL. V lost 5 bases, J lost 1 base, and 11 bases lay in between. CDR3 size: 14 residues. This chain's CDR3 is CASSGRTKNTEAFF. The DNA for the CDR3 is TGCGCCAGCAGCGGGCGTACCAAGAACACTGAAGCTTTCTTT.

The gene calls are TRBV4-2 and TRBJ1-5; 9 nucleotides align to TRBD1. The CDR3 has 15 amino acids. Germline-derived CDR1 and CDR2 are LGHNA and YNFKEQ. V shed 7 bases and J 1 base; nucleotides not matched to a gene: 5. The CDR3 is CASNDGTGSNQPQHF. Here the CDR3 DNA reads TGTGCCAGCAACGACGGGACAGGGAGCAATCAGCCCCAGCATTTT.

This chain links TRBV7-8 with TRBJ2-5; the D gene is possibly TRBD2 (7 bases). Germline V CDR1 and CDR2: SGHVS, FQNEAQ. Trimming took off 3 bases at V and 4 bases at J, with 12 bases between the two ends. CDR3 length: 14 amino acids. CDR3 DNA sequence: TGTGCCAGCAGCTTCCGGGGGGCGGGAGAGACCCAGTACTTC. Translating gives CASSFRGAGETQYF.

V gene TRBV5-4 combines with J gene TRBJ1-1, with TRBD1 matching 12 bases. After removal of 5 bases from V and 8 bases from J, the junction contained 4 bases not matched to a gene. This CDR3 has 13 amino acids. Germline CDR1 SGHNT, CDR2 YYREEE (reference sequence). The CDR3 DNA is TGTGCCAGCAGTTTCGGGACAGGGGGCGAAGCTTTCTTT. Protein: CASSFGTGGEAFF.

The genes are TRBV5-1 and TRBJ2-1; possibly TRBD2 for D (6 bases). CDR1 is SGHRS, CDR2 YFSETQ, per germline. This CDR3 is 15 amino acids long. Trimming took off 0 bases at V and 4 bases at J, with 11 bases between the two ends. The CDR3 DNA reads as TGCGCCAGCAGCTTGGGACTAGTTAGTTACAATGAGCAGTTCTTC. Amino acid sequence: CASSLGLVSYNEQFF.

The J gene is TRBJ1-2, the V gene TRBV7-3; D is perhaps TRBD1 (5 bases). This CDR3 comprises 13 residues. CDR1 and CDR2 from the germline V gene are SGHTA and FQGTGA. V dropped 5 bases and J dropped 4 bases, with 11 bases sitting between them. This CDR3 is CASSTGGGYGYTF. In DNA, the CDR3 is TGTGCCAGCAGCACGGGCGGGGGCTATGGCTACACCTTC.

This rearrangement joins TRBV6-5 to TRBJ1-1, with D perhaps matching TRBD1 (5 bases). The CDR3 contains 15 residues. The germline V gene encodes CDR1 MNHEY and CDR2 SVGAGI. The V gene lost 6 bases and the J gene lost 0 bases, with 14 bases spanning the gap. The CDR3 DNA sequence: TGTGCCAGCAGCGCCTCACAGGTTTTGAACACTGAAGCTTTCTTT. It is translated as CASSASQVLNTEAFF.

The chain recombines TRBV28 with TRBJ1-1; weak D call: TRBD1 (5 bases). The CDR3 is 14 amino acids. Germline values: CDR1 MDHEN, CDR2 SYDVKM. Trimming pared 6 bases from V and 4 bases from J, leaving 15 bases between. The CDR3 spells CASRPGGTGTEAFF. The CDR3 DNA reads as TGTGCCAGCAGACCCGGGGGTACGGGCACTGAAGCTTTCTTT.

The V and J genes are TRBV28 and TRBJ1-4, with 8 bases fitting TRBD1. The CDR3 loop spans 16 amino acids. Trimming at V came to 6 bases and at J to 8 bases, leaving 14 bases not matched to a gene. Per germline, CDR1 MDHEN and CDR2 SYDVKM. The CDR3 is CASSLMFRGLGEKLFF. The CDR3 coding sequence is TGTGCCAGCAGCTTGATGTTCAGGGGGCTCGGAGAAAAACTGTTTTTT. Full variable domain (remainder filled in from reference TRBV28 and TRBJ1-4): DVKVTQSSRYLVKRTGEKVFLECVQDMDHENMFWYRQDPGLGLRLIYFSYDVKMKEKGDIPEGYSVSREKKERFSLILESASTNQTSMYLCASSLMFRGLGEKLFFGSGTQLSVL.

This chain links TRBV9 with TRBJ2-2, with 12 bases that match TRBD2. This CDR3 spans 19 amino acids. Trimming cost V 4 bases and J 6 bases; bases outside gene matches: 16. The germline V gene has CDR1 SGDLS and CDR2 YYNGEE. The DNA for the CDR3 is TGTGCCAGCAGCACTACCCCACTAGCGGGGGGAGTACGGGCCGGGGAGCTGTTTTTT. Protein: CASSTTPLAGGVRAGELFF.

With respect to this clone: The same CDR3 is also encoded by other DNA sequences in this sample. The chain is built from TRBV12-3 or TRBV12-4 and TRBJ1-2; 9 bases agree with TRBD1. The CDR3 sequence is 13 residues long. The trim removed 6 bases at V and 5 bases at J, leaving 4 bases unmatched. The CDR3 DNA reads as TGTGCCAGCAGACCGGGACAGGGATATGGCTACACCTTC. Translating it yields CASRPGQGYGYTF.

The chain couples TRBV6-5 to TRBJ2-7; TRBD1 agrees at 10 bases. Germline trimming cut 0 bases from V and 2 bases from J; bases unmatched to any gene: 1. The CDR3 sequence is 15 residues long. Germline loops: CDR1 MNHEY, CDR2 SVGAGI. The CDR3 coding sequence is TGTGCCAGCAGTTACTCGACAGGGGGCACCTACGAGCAGTACTTC. This codes for CASSYSTGGTYEQYF.

V usage is TRBV5-4 and J usage is TRBJ2-5; 9 bases fit TRBD1. With 0 bases clipped from V and 6 bases from J, the junction kept 3 bases outside the gene matches. The CDR3 length is 14 residues. CDR1 is SGHNT and CDR2 is YYREEE in the germline V gene (reference sequence). The CDR3, as DNA: TGTGCCAGCAGCTTGGCTGGACAGGGGAAGACCCAGTACTTC. This gives the protein CASSLAGQGKTQYF.

The rearrangement uses TRBV7-3 and TRBJ2-4; 9 positions match TRBD1. Germline V gene sequence: CDR1 SGHTA, CDR2 FQGTGA. The V and J ends lost 1 base and 8 bases, in that order; junction bases with no gene match: 6. The CDR3 spans 15 residues. The CDR3 region has the DNA TGTGCCAGCAGCTTAAATCCCGGGACAGGGTACATTCAGTACTTC. Residues: CASSLNPGTGYIQYF.

The V call is TRBV6-2 or TRBV6-3, the J call TRBJ2-7, with 9 nucleotides matching TRBD1. After removal of 2 bases from V and 6 bases from J, the junction contained 8 bases not matched to a gene. Looked up from germline, CDR1 is MNHEY and CDR2 is SVGEGT. The CDR3 spans 15 residues. The CDR3 loop reads CASSYAGNRGLEQYF. CDR3 nucleotides: TGTGCCAGCAGTTACGCCGGAAACAGGGGGCTCGAGCAGTACTTC.

This clone occurred once. This chain uses TRBV7-7 with TRBJ1-3; D is uncertain. The CDR3 runs 15 residues. CDR1 SSHAT and CDR2 FNYEAQ come from the germline V gene (reference sequence). Trimming took 0 bases from V and 0 from J, leaving 6 bases between them. The DNA for the CDR3 is TGTGCCAGCAGCTTAGCGCCCAGCTCTGGAAACACCATATATTTT. It codes for CASSLAPSSGNTIYF.

The chain links TRBV6-5 to TRBJ2-5; maybe TRBD2 (6 bases). The germline V gene encodes CDR1 MNHEY and CDR2 SVGAGI. V was shortened by 7 bases and J by 2 bases, with 14 bases between the two germline ends. The CDR3 has 14 residues. DNA of the CDR3: TGTGCCAGCAAGGTCGGGGGACCTCAAGAGACCCAGTACTTC. Translated: CASKVGGPQETQYF.

The chain has TRBV19 and TRBJ2-5, with 7 bases lining up with TRBD1. The CDR3 extends over 16 amino acids. Losses at the gene ends were 4 bases for V and 4 bases for J; bases not matched to a gene: 12. Germline V CDR1 and CDR2: LNHDA, SQIVND (reference sequence). CDR3 in amino acids: CASSTSTGARGETQYF. CDR3 in DNA: TGTGCCAGTAGTACCTCCACAGGGGCGCGAGGAGAGACCCAGTACTTC. Supplemented by reference TRBV19 and TRBJ2-5, the full variable domain reads DGGITQSPKYLFRKEGQNVTLSCEQNLNHDAMYWYRQDPGQGLRLIYYSQIVNDFQKGDIAEGYSVSREKKESFPLTVTSAQKNPTAFYLCASSTSTGARGETQYFGPGTRLLVL.

The chain employs TRBV18 and TRBJ1-4; possible D gene TRBD1, 5 bases. The V gene lost 9 bases and the J gene lost 0 bases, with 20 bases spanning the gap. This CDR3 has 17 residues. The V gene's germline CDR1 is KGHSH and CDR2 LQKENI. The CDR3 sequence is CASSIHRPGTTNEKLFF. For the CDR3, the DNA is TGTGCCAGTTCCATCCATCGTCCAGGGACAACTAATGAAAAACTGTTTTTT.

The rearrangement links TRBV5-1 to TRBJ1-3, with 9 positions matching TRBD1. This CDR3 region has 15 residues. The germline V gene has CDR1 SGHRS and CDR2 YFSETQ. With V trimmed by 0 bases and J by 8 bases, 6 bases remained unmatched. The CDR3 protein is CASSLERTGVDTIYF. CDR3 bases: TGCGCCAGCAGCTTGGAAAGGACAGGGGTGGACACCATATATTTT.

The rearrangement uses TRBV6-5 and TRBJ1-6; 8 positions match TRBD1. Looked up from germline, CDR1 is MNHEY and CDR2 is SVGAGI. The CDR3 totals 16 residues. The V and J ends lost 0 bases and 9 bases, in that order; junction bases with no gene match: 7. The CDR3 sequence is CASSYSDRAWGSPLHF. CDR3 DNA: TGTGCCAGCAGTTACTCGGACAGGGCCTGGGGTTCACCCCTCCACTTT.

The rearrangement joins TRBV27 to TRBJ1-5; 12 bases map to TRBD1. The CDR3 is made up of 15 amino acids. In germline, CDR1 is MNHEY, CDR2 SMNVEV (reference sequence). V shed 6 bases, J shed 1 base, and the junction held 1 base outside the gene matches. The CDR3 loop reads CASRGTGGSNQPQHF. The CDR3 bases are TGTGCCAGCAGGGGGACAGGGGGCAGCAATCAGCCCCAGCATTTT.

The chain combines TRBV27 with TRBJ2-5; D is possibly TRBD1 (6 bases). Deletions cut 3 bases from V and 4 bases from J, with 18 bases between. This CDR3 contains 16 residues. Germline V gene sequence: CDR1 MNHEY, CDR2 SMNVEV (reference sequence). The CDR3 spells CASSFRSAQGSETQYF. The DNA for the CDR3 is TGTGCCAGCAGTTTTAGGTCGGCACAGGGATCAGAGACCCAGTACTTC.

The chain joins TRBV28 to TRBJ2-7; D is possibly TRBD1 (5 bases). Trimming cost V 5 bases and J 3 bases, with 11 bases left between them. The CDR3 extends over 13 amino acids. Germline values: CDR1 MDHEN, CDR2 SYDVKM. The CDR3 DNA sequence: TGTGCCAGCAGTACATCAGGGTTCTACGAGCAGTACTTC. Its translation is CASSTSGFYEQYF. Filled out from reference TRBV28 and TRBJ2-7, the complete variable domain reads DVKVTQSSRYLVKRTGEKVFLECVQDMDHENMFWYRQDPGLGLRLIYFSYDVKMKEKGDIPEGYSVSREKKERFSLILESASTNQTSMYLCASSTSGFYEQYFGPGTRLTVT.

In nucleotides, the CDR3 is TGCGCCAGCAGCCAAGACACAGGGTTAAGCACTGAAGCTTTCTTT. This encodes CASSQDTGLSTEAFF. The rearrangement links TRBV5-1 to TRBJ1-1, with a weak D call TRBD1 (6 bases). Germline V gene sequence: CDR1 SGHRS, CDR2 YFSETQ. This CDR3 is built from 15 residues. The germline V and J ends were trimmed by 4 bases and 4 bases, with 17 bases remaining between them.

This clone was recorded a few times. The V call is TRBV4-3, the J call TRBJ2-3, with 10 bases lining up with TRBD2. The CDR3 consists of 16 residues. The germline V gene encodes CDR1 LGHNA and CDR2 YSLEER. Trimming at V came to 0 bases and at J to 4 bases, leaving 4 bases not matched to a gene. CDR3: CASSQESSGGADTQYF. The CDR3 nucleotides are TGCGCCAGCAGCCAAGAGTCCAGCGGGGGGGCAGATACGCAGTATTTT.